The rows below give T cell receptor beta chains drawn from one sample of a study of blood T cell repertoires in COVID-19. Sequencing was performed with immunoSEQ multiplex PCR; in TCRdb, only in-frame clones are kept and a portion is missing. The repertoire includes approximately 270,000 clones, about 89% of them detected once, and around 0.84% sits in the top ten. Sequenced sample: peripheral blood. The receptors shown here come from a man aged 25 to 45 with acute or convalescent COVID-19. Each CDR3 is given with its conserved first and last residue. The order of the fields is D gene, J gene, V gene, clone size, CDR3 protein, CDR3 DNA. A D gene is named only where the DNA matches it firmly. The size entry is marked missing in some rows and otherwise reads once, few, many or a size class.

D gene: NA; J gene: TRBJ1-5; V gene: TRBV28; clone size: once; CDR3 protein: CASSLGARGNQPQHF; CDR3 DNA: TGTGCCAGCAGTTTGGGAGCGCGGGGCAATCAGCCCCAGCATTTT
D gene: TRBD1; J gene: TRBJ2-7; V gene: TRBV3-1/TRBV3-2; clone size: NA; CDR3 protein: CASSQDRGPNEQYF; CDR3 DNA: TGTGCCAGCAGCCAAGACAGGGGGCCAAACGAGCAGTACTTC
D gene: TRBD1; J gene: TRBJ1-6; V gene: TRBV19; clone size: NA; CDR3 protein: CASLTGNSPLHF; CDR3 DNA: TGTGCCAGTCTGACAGGGAATTCACCCCTCCACTTT
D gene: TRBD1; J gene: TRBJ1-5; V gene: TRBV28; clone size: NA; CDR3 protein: CASSFTGGNQPQHF; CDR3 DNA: TGTGCCAGCAGTTTTACAGGGGGCAATCAGCCCCAGCATTTT
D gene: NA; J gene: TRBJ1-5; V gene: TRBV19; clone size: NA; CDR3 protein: CASSISIGRGLGSNQPQHF; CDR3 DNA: TGTGCCAGTAGTATATCTATTGGGAGGGGCCTCGGTAGCAATCAGCCCCAGCATTTT
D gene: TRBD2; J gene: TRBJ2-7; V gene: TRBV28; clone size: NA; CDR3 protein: CASRGLAREQYF; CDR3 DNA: TGTGCCAGCAGGGGACTAGCGCGCGAGCAGTACTTC
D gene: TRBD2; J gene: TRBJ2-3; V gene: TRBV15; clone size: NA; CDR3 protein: CATSRVLAGGPGDTQYF; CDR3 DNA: TGTGCCACCAGCAGAGTGTTAGCGGGAGGGCCGGGAGATACGCAGTATTTT
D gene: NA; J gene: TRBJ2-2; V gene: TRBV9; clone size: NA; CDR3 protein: CASSVASGELFF; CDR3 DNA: TGTGCCAGCAGCGTAGCTAGCGGGGAGCTGTTTTTT
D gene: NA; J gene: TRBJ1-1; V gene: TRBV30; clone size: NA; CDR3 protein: CAWIIGVEAFF; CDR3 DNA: TGTGCCTGGATAATCGGGGTTGAAGCTTTCTTT
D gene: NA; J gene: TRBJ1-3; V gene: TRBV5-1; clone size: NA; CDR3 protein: CASSSDGRGNTIYF; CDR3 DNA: TGCGCCAGCAGCTCGGACGGGAGAGGAAACACCATATATTTT
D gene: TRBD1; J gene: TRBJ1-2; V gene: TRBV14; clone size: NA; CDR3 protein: CASSQGQGFGYTF; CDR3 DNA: TGTGCCAGCAGCCAAGGACAGGGGTTTGGCTACACCTTC
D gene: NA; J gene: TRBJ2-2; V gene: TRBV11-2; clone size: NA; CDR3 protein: CASSPGLTDTGELFF; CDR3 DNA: TGTGCCAGCAGCCCAGGGTTGACGGACACCGGGGAGCTGTTTTTT
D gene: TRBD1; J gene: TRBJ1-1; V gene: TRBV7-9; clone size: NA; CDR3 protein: CASSRPDRKIEAFF; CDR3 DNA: TGTGCCAGCAGCCGCCCGGACAGGAAAATTGAAGCTTTCTTT
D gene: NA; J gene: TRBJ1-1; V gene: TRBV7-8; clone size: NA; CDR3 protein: CASNPGGPTRVVGEAFF; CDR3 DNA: TGTGCCAGCAACCCGGGGGGTCCAACCCGCGTTGTTGGTGAAGCTTTCTTT
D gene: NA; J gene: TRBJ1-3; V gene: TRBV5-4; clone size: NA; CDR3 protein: CASSWGGATGNTIYF; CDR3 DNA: TGTGCCAGCAGCTGGGGGGGGGCGACTGGAAACACCATATATTTT
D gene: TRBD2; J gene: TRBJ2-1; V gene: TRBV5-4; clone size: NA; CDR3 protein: CASSSGLAGGNEQFF; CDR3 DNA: TGTGCCAGCAGCTCGGGACTAGCGGGGGGGAATGAGCAGTTCTTC
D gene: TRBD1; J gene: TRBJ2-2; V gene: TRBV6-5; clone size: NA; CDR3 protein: CASSLDRAFTGELFF; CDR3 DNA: TGTGCCAGCAGCCTGGACAGGGCATTCACCGGGGAGCTGTTTTTT
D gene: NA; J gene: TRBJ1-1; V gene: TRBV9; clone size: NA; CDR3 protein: CASIPIETGSTEAFF; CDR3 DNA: TGTGCCAGCATCCCTATAGAAACAGGGTCCACTGAAGCTTTCTTT
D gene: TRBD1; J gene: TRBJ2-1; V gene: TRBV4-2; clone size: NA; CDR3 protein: CASSQDWDSYNEQFF; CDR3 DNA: TGTGCCAGCAGCCAAGATTGGGACAGTTACAATGAGCAGTTCTTC
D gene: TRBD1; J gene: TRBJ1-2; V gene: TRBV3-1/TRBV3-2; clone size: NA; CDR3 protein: CASSHRTGDGYTF; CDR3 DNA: TGTGCCAGCAGCCACCGGACAGGGGATGGCTACACCTTC
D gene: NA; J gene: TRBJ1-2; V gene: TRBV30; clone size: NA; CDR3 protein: CAWSDSPFYGYTF; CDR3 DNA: TGTGCCTGGAGCGACAGCCCCTTCTATGGCTACACCTTC
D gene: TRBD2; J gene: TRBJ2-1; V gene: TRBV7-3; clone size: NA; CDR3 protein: CASSLVAGGPSNEQFF; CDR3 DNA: TGTGCCAGCAGCTTAGTAGCGGGAGGGCCCTCAAATGAGCAGTTCTTC
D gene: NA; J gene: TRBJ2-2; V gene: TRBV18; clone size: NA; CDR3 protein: CASSPRVDTGELFF; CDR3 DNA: TGTGCCAGCTCACCACGAGTTGACACCGGGGAGCTGTTTTTT
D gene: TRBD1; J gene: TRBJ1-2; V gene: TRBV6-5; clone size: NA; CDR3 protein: CASSYGTGGGYTF; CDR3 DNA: TGTGCCAGCAGTTACGGGACAGGGGGCGGCTACACCTTC
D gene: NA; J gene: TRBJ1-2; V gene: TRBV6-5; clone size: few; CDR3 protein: CASRPFTERHGYTF; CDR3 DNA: TGTGCCAGCAGGCCATTTACGGAGAGGCATGGCTACACCTTC
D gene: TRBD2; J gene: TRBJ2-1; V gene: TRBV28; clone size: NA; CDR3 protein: CASSFPAGGPYNEQFF; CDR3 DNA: TGTGCCAGCAGTTTTCCGGCGGGGGGGCCCTACAATGAGCAGTTCTTC
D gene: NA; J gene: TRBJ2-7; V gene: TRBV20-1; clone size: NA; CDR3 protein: CSGDYRYEQYF; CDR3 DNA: TGCAGTGGAGACTACCGATACGAGCAGTACTTC
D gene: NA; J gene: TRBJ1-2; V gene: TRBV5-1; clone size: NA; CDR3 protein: CASSGRDGSSYGYTF; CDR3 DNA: TGCGCCAGCAGCGGGCGGGACGGGTCGTCCTATGGCTACACCTTC
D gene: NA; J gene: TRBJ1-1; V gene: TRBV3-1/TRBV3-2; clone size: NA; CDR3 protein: CASSLIQGLGGEAFF; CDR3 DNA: TGTGCCAGCAGCCTAATACAGGGCCTGGGCGGTGAAGCTTTCTTT
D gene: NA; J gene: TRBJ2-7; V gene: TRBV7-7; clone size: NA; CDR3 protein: CASSSSQVDEQYF; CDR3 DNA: TGTGCTAGCAGCTCCAGCCAGGTGGACGAGCAGTACTTC
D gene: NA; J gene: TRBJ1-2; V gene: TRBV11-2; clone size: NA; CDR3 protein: CASSPNTGIPLGYTF; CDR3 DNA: TGTGCCAGCAGCCCCAACACAGGGATCCCCCTTGGCTACACCTTC
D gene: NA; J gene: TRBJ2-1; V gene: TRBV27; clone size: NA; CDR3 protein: CASSPPNIADEQFF; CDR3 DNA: TGTGCCAGCAGTCCGCCAAATATAGCCGATGAGCAGTTCTTC
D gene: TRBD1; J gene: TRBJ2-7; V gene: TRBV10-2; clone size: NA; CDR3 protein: CASGQGASYEQYF; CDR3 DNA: TGCGCCAGCGGCCAGGGGGCTTCCTACGAGCAGTACTTC
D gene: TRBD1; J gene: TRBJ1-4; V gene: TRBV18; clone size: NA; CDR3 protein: CASSPRTGRDEKLFF; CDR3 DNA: TGTGCCAGCTCACCCCGGACAGGGAGGGATGAAAAACTGTTTTTT
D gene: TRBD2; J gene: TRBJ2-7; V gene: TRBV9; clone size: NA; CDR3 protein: CASSERVGGTPYEQYF; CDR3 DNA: TGTGCCAGCAGCGAGCGGGTGGGAGGGACGCCTTACGAGCAGTACTTC
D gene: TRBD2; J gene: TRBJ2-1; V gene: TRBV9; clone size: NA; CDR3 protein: CASSDRLAGNNEQFF; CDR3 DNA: TGTGCCAGCAGCGACAGACTAGCGGGAAACAATGAGCAGTTCTTC
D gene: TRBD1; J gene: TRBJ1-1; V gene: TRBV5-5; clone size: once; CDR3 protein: CASSPGQGILNTEAFF; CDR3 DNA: TGTGCCAGCAGCCCAGGACAGGGAATCTTGAACACTGAAGCTTTCTTT
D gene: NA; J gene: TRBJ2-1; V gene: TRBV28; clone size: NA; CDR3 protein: CASSFRVSEQFF; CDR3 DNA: TGTGCCAGCAGTTTTAGAGTATCGGAGCAGTTCTTC
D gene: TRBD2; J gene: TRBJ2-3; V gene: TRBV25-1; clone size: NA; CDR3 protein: CASRLSGGRGTQYF; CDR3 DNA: TGTGCCAGCAGACTTAGCGGGGGCCGGGGGACGCAGTATTTT
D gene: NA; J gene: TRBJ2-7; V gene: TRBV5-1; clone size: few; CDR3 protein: CASSTSGTYEQYF; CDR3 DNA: TGCGCCAGCAGCACCTCCGGGACCTACGAGCAGTACTTC
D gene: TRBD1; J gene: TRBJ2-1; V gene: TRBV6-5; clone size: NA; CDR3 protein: CASNRDRGRDEQFF; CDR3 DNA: TGTGCCAGCAACCGGGACAGGGGGCGCGATGAGCAGTTCTTC
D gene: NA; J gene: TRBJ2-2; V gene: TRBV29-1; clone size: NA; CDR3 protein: CSVDSGATGELFF; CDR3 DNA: TGCAGCGTTGACTCAGGGGCAACCGGGGAGCTGTTTTTT
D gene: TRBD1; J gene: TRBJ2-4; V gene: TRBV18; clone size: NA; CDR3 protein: CASYRGGRGQNIQYF; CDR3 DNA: TGTGCCAGCTACAGGGGTGGAAGGGGACAAAACATTCAGTACTTC
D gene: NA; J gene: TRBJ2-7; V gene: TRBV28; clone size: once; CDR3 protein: CASSWRGFTYEQYF; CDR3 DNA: TGTGCCAGCAGTTGGCGAGGTTTTACCTACGAGCAGTACTTC
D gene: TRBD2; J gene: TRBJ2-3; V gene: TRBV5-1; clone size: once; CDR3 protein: CASSIAGDSTDTQYF; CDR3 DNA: TGCGCCAGCAGTATAGCGGGGGATAGCACAGATACGCAGTATTTT
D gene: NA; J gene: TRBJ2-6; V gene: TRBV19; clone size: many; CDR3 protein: CASTDPGRLDSGANVLTF; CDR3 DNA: TGTGCCAGTACAGACCCGGGGAGGCTCGATTCTGGGGCCAACGTCCTGACTTTC
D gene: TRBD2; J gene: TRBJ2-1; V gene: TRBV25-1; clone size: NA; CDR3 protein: CASGTSAGVEQFF; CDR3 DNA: TGTGCCAGCGGGACCTCGGCGGGAGTGGAGCAGTTCTTC
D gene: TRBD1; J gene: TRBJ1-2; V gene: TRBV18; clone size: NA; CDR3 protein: CASSDPTGTNYGYTF; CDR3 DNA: TGTGCCAGCTCAGACCCGACAGGGACTAACTATGGCTACACCTTC
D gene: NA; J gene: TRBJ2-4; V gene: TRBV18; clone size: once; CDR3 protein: CASSPRAGIQGNIQYF; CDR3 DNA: TGTGCCAGCTCACCAAGAGCAGGGATTCAAGGTAACATTCAGTACTTC
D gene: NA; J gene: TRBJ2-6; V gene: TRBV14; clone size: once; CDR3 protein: CASSQEIQAGANVLTF; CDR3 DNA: TGTGCCAGCAGCCAAGAGATCCAGGCTGGGGCCAACGTCCTGACTTTC
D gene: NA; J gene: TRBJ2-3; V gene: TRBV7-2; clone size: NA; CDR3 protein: CASSYTRLTDTQYF; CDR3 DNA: TGTGCCAGCAGCTATACCAGACTCACAGATACGCAGTATTTT
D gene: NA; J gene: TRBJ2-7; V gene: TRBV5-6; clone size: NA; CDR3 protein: CASSLGPSASSYEQYF; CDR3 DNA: TGTGCCAGCAGCTTGGGGCCTAGCGCTAGCTCCTACGAGCAGTACTTC
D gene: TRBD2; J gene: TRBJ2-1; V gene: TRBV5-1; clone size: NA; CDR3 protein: CASSLEGTSGYNEQFF; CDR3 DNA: TGCGCCAGCAGCTTGGAGGGGACTAGCGGTTACAATGAGCAGTTCTTC
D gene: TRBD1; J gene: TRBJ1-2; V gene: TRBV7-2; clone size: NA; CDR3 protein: CASSSDRVGGYTF; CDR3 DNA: TGTGCCAGCAGCTCGGACAGGGTCGGCGGCTACACCTTC
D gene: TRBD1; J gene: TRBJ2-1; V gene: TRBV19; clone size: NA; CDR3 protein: CASSIRQGASYNEQFF; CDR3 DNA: TGTGCCAGTAGTATCCGACAGGGGGCATCCTACAATGAGCAGTTCTTC
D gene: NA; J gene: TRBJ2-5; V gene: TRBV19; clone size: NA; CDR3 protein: CASSIVGGQETQYF; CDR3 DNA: TGTGCCAGTAGTATCGTCGGGGGACAAGAGACCCAGTACTTC
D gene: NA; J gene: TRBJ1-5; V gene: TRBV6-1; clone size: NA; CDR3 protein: CASSEAGGPQPQHF; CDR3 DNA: TGTGCCAGCAGTGAAGCGGGAGGGCCCCAGCCCCAGCATTTT
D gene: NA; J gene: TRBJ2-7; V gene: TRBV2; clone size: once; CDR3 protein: CASTGTFRGYEQYF; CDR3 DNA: TGTGCCAGCACTGGCACTTTTAGAGGATACGAGCAGTACTTC
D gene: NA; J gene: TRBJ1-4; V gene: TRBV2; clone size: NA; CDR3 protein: CASSAGGGLEKLFF; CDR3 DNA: TGTGCCAGCAGTGCGGGTGGAGGGCTTGAAAAACTGTTTTTT
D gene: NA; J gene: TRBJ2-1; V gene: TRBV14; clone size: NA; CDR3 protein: CASNPTGRPYNEQFF; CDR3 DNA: TGTGCCAGCAACCCGACAGGGAGGCCCTACAATGAGCAGTTCTTC